This T cell receptor beta chain was obtained from a study of T cells in Graves' hyperthyroidism and ophthalmopathy (dated by TCRdb to between 2019 and 2020). General notes on the study: Peripheral blood was collected at initial diagnosis, before any treatment. TCR V-J signatures able to tell the groups apart were searched for in a discovery cohort of 100 patients, of whom 43 had Graves' ophthalmopathy and around 57 had stable Graves' hyperthyroidism. Whether ophthalmopathy could be predicted prospectively was tested in an independent validation cohort made up of 18 to 20 hyperthyroidism patients plus 17 patients who later progressed to ophthalmopathy. The approximately 100 discovery patients were randomly split 7:3 into training and test sets. The study also compared thyroid tissue and blood T-cell repertoires from about six Graves' hyperthyroidism patients. After sampling, hyperthyroidism patients received methimazole starting at 30 mg daily, and ophthalmopathy patients received high-dose intravenous methylprednisolone. According to the paper, TCR Vbeta CDR3 sequencing was carried out on about 140 peripheral blood samples, which came from 40 to 45 ophthalmopathy, fewer than 80 hyperthyroidism and 17 progressor patients.

In the germline V gene, CDR1 corresponds to MNHEY and CDR2 to SVGEGT. V was cut back by 2 bases and J by 0 bases, leaving a gap of 8 bases between them. Spanning cysteine to phenylalanine, the CDR3 consists of 16 amino acids. Only the CDR3 part of the read is kept: 48 bases, read in frame from the first base. TCR beta CDR3 regions were amplified from RNA transcripts. A first-round RT-PCR of the TCR CDR3 used the HTBI primer set with the Qiagen OneStep RT-PCR kit. Libraries were constructed in a second round of multiplex PCR, after which size selection and purification were performed. Paired-end sequencing of the libraries was performed with 100 bp reads on an Illumina HiSeq2000. As for the original processing: SOAPnuke was used to process the raw data, throwing out any read that contained adapters or uncalled bases, had a mean Phred below 15, or lacked an exact constant-primer or identifier match. COPE v1.2.5 was used to merge the high-quality paired reads, and each unique nucleotide sequence was defined as a clonotype. MiTCR v1.1 was used to align the clonotypes against IMGT TRBV, TRBD and TRBJ reference segments. Only V-J combinations with frequency above 0.0001, covering 99% to 99.2% of repertoires, were analysed. A TCS score was defined as the ratio of F50 (clonal expansion) to E x V (chaos), with BLOSUM62-based TCRdist applied between CDR3 peptides within each V-J. Welch's t-statistics and random forest reduced 514 V-J features to around 14, which were used in a naive Bayes classifier (R e1071). TCRdb reran the public reads through fastp at Q25 and MiXCR, keeping productive beta chains. Entries are consolidated by CDR3 protein sequence, retaining the most common genes and DNA. These V and J calls derive from TCRdb rather than the authors' analysis. The sample includes 220,000 or so distinct CDR3 sequences, with about a sixth observed a single time. 25% to 30% of the sample comes from the top ten.

Ophthalmopathy patients had moderately to severely active disease, Clinical Activity Score of at least 3, NOSPECS grade of at least 4, and duration under 3 months. Patients with uncontrolled infections, other autoimmune diseases, pregnancy or lactation were excluded. Clinical symptoms, serum thyroxine and TRAb, thyroid ultrasound, and orbital computed tomography formed the basis for the diagnoses. Ficoll-Paque density gradient centrifugation was used to isolate PBMCs from under 11 ml of fresh peripheral blood. Trizol reagent was used to extract total RNA, and RNA quality was then checked on an Agilent 2100 Bioanalyzer. Overall results and qualifications from the work: In validation, the model predicted progression to ophthalmopathy a median of approximately 6.6 months before onset, with over 55% sensitivity and nearly 75% specificity. Most expanded thyroid clonotypes (frequency above 0.001) were also detected in blood, a finding suggesting that blood repertoires may reflect thyroid immune responses. Sample size was not statistically predetermined, and blinding of investigators to group allocation was not performed. Ophthalmopathy was separated from stable hyperthyroidism by a 13 V-J signature model, with just over 85% sensitivity and around 81% specificity obtained in cross-validation and 80%/75% obtained in testing.

This clonotype was detected ten times or more. The antigen it recognizes is unknown. Per-base qualities were not stored, and no clone one base away is much larger. Sequenced: blood. The chain is encoded by TRBV6-2 or TRBV6-3 joined to TRBJ2-6; no D gene can be assigned with confidence. The receptor was derived from a woman aged 18 to 35 with Graves' ophthalmopathy. The CDR3 region reads CASSYPAVSGANVLTF. The sequenced DNA is TGTGCCAGCAGTTACCCTGCCGTCTCTGGGGCCAACGTCCTGACTTTC.